This TCR beta chain was sequenced for a study of T cells after yellow fever vaccination. Study details: Preparing low-cell-number fractions relied on SMART-Seq v4 Ultra Low Input. Study-wide findings and caveats: Although most clonotypes did not, a small share appeared in both CD4 and CD8 compartments. Post-booster reappearance was seen for most primary-vaccination clones (roughly 96% CD4, about 88% CD8).

The germline V and J ends were trimmed by 11 bases and 6 bases, with 11 bases remaining between them. CDR3 length equals 11 residues. The V gene's germline CDR1 is SNHLY and CDR2 FYNNEI. It was through 5'RACE template switching that TCR cDNA was made, with a universal primer site and UMIs added. TCRdb itself ran the 5' RACE reads through MiXCR, one entry per CDR3 protein. Here the sample spans tens of thousands of distinct CDR3 sequences, approximately 7% being singletons. The material sequenced was CD8+ T cells not binding an NS4B(214-222) dextramer, sorted from PBMCs, taken around 45 days after the first yellow fever vaccination. The clonotype comes from a man younger than 35 who received the YFV17D yellow fever vaccine. V is TRBV2 and J is TRBJ2-1; unclear D gene. The CDR3 is CACCLINEQFF. In DNA, the CDR3 is TGTGCCTGCTGTTTAATCAATGAGCAGTTCTTC.